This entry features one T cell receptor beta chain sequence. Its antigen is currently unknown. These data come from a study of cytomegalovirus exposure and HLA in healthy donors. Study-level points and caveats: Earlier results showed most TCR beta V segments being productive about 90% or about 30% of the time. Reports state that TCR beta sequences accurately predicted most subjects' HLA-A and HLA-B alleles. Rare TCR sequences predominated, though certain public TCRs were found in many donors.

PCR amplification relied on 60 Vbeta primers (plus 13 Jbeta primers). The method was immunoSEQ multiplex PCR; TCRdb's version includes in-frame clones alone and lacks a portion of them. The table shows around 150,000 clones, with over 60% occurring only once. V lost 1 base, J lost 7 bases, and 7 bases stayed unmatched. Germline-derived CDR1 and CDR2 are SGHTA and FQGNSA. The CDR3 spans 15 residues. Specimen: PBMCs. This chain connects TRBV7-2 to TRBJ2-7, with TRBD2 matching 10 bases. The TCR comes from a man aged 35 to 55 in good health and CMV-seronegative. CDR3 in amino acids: CASSLVASGSGEQYF. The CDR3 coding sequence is TGTGCCAGCAGCTTAGTGGCTAGCGGGAGTGGTGAGCAGTACTTC.